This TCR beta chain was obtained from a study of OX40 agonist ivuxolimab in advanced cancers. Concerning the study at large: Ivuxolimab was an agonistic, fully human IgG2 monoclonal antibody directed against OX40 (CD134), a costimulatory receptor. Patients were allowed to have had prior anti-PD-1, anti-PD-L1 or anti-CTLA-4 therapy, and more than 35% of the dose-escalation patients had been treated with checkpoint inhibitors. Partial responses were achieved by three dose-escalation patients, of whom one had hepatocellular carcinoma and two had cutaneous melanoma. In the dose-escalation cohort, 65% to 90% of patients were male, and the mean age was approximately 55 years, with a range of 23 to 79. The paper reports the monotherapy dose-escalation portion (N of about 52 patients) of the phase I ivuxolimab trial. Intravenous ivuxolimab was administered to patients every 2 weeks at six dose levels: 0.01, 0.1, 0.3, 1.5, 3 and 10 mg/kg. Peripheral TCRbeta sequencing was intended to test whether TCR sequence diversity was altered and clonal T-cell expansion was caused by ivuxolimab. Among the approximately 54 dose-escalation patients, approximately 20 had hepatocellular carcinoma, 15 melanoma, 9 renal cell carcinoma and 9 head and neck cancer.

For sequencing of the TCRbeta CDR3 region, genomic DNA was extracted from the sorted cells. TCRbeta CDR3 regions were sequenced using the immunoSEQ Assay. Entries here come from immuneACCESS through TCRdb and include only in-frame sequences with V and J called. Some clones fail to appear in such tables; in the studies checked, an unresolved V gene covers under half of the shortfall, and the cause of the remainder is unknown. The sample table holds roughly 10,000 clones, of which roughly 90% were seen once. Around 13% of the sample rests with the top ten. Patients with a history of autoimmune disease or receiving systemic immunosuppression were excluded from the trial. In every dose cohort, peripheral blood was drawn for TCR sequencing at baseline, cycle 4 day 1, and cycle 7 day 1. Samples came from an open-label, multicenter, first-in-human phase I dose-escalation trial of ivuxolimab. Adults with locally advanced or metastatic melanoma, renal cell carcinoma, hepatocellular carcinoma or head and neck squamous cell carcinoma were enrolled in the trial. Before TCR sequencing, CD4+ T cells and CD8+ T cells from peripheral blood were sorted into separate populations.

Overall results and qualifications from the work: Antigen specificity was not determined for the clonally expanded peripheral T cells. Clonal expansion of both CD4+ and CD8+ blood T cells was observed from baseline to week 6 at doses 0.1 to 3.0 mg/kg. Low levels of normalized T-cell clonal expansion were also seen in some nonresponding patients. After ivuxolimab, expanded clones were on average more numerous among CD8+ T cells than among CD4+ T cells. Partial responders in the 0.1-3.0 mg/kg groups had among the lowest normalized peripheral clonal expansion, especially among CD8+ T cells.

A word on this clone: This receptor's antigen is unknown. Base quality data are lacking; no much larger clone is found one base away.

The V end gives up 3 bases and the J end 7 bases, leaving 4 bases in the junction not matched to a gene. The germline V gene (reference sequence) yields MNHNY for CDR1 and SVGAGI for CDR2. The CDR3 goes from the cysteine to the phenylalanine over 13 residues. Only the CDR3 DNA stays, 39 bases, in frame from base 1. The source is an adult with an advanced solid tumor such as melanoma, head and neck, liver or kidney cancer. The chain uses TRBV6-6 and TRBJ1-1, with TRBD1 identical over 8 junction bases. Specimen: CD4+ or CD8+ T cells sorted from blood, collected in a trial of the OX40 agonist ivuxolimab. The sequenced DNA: TGTGCCAGCAGTTATGGACAGGGACTTGAAGCTTTCTTT. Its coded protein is CASSYGQGLEAFF.